Shown below are 28 T cell receptor beta chains from a single sample sequenced in a study of shared clonotypes between healthy human individuals. Clones were sequenced by immunoSEQ multiplex PCR, and TCRdb holds only the in-frame ones, with some missing. The sample includes just over 2,000,000 clones, roughly 94% of them seen just once. Input material: naive CD4+ T cells sorted from blood. Subset reported: CD45RA+ positively selected. The receptors derive from a man aged 18 to 29 in good health.

This clone appeared a single time. V usage is TRBV7-6 and J usage is TRBJ2-7; D not resolved. This CDR3 is built from 15 residues. Germline CDR1 is SGHVS and CDR2 is FNYEAQ. V dropped 5 bases and J dropped 1 base, with 15 bases sitting between them. CDR3 sequence reads: CASSPDPTLSYEQYF. Here the CDR3 DNA reads TGTGCCAGCAGCCCGGACCCGACACTTTCCTACGAGCAGTACTTC.

CDR3 region: CATSRGGTSGYEQYF. CDR3 sequence (DNA): TGTGCCACCAGCAGAGGTGGGACTAGCGGCTACGAGCAGTACTTC. V usage is TRBV15 and J usage is TRBJ2-7; 11 positions match TRBD2. Germline assignment: CDR1 LNHNV and CDR2 YYDKDF (reference sequence). The CDR3 runs 15 residues. Trimming at V came to 1 base and at J to 3 bases, leaving 2 bases not matched to a gene.

Worth noting for this clone: Other DNA sequences in the same sample also yield this CDR3. In nucleotides, the CDR3 is TGTGCCAGCAGTTCAGGGCGAAGCTCCTACGAGCAGTACTTC. Residues: CASSSGRSSYEQYF. The chain combines TRBV6-5 with TRBJ2-7, with D possibly matching TRBD1 (5 bases). Trimming left V 4 bases short and J 0 bases short, with 10 bases between. The CDR3 runs to 14 residues. Germline values: CDR1 MNHEY, CDR2 SVGAGI.

The chain has TRBV7-2 and TRBJ2-7; TRBD2 matches 8 bases. The V and J ends lost 1 base and 3 bases, in that order; junction bases with no gene match: 5. The CDR3 runs 15 residues. Germline values: CDR1 SGHTA, CDR2 FQGNSA. The CDR3 region has the DNA TGTGCCAGCAGCTTAGACCTTAGCGGGGTCTACGAGCAGTACTTC. Its translation is CASSLDLSGVYEQYF.

This chain joins TRBV2 and TRBJ2-7; maybe TRBD2 (6 bases). The germline V and J ends were trimmed by 7 bases and 2 bases, with 15 bases remaining between them. This CDR3 is built from 14 residues. Germline V gives CDR1 SNHLY, CDR2 FYNNEI. CDR3 sequence (DNA): TGTGCCAGCAAGGAGGGCAGTCAGACCTACGAGCAGTACTTC. Protein sequence: CASKEGSQTYEQYF.

The V and J genes are TRBV7-2 and TRBJ2-5; no reliable D call. The CDR3 sequence is 15 residues long. The ends were cut back, 5 bases at V and 2 bases at J, with 15 bases in the middle. Germline CDR1 is SGHTA and CDR2 is FQGNSA. The chain's CDR3 is CASSPLLGIQETQYF. The CDR3 DNA reads TGTGCCAGCAGCCCCCTACTGGGGATACAAGAGACCCAGTACTTC.

V gene TRBV5-1 combines with J gene TRBJ1-1; D unclear. The germline V and J ends were trimmed by 7 bases and 5 bases, with 15 bases remaining between them. The CDR3 has 13 amino acids. Germline V lookup: CDR1 SGHRS, CDR2 YFSETQ. The CDR3 sequence: CASQKNVETEAFF. CDR3 nucleotide sequence: TGCGCCAGCCAGAAGAATGTAGAGACTGAAGCTTTCTTT.

V and J are TRBV30 and TRBJ2-7, with D possibly TRBD1 on 5 matching bases. This CDR3 region has 15 residues. Germline CDR1 and CDR2: GTSNPN and SVGIG (reference sequence). The V end was cut by 0 bases, the J end by 3 bases, with 15 bases between. CDR3: CAWSVGQGNFYEQYF. The CDR3 DNA follows: TGTGCCTGGAGTGTAGGGCAGGGTAACTTCTACGAGCAGTACTTC.

J is TRBJ1-2 and V is TRBV6-6; D not certain. The germline V gene encodes CDR1 MNHNY and CDR2 SVGAGI (reference sequence). V lost 4 bases and J 4 bases, leaving 4 bases between the germline ends. CDR3 length: 11 residues. CDR3 in amino acids: CASSSLYGYTF. The CDR3 region has the DNA TGTGCCAGCAGTTCGCTCTATGGCTACACCTTC.

The V call is TRBV30, the J call TRBJ1-2; a possible D gene is TRBD1 (5 bases). The germline V gene encodes CDR1 GTSNPN and CDR2 SVGIG (reference sequence). V dropped 0 bases and J dropped 5 bases, with 10 bases sitting between them. The CDR3 extends over 13 amino acids. The CDR3 DNA reads as TGTGCCTGGAGTGTGGGGGATCCGTATGGCTACACCTTC. Translated, it gives CAWSVGDPYGYTF.

The chain is built from TRBV9 and TRBJ2-1; D might be TRBD2 (6 bases). CDR3 length equals 14 residues. The V and J ends lost 0 bases and 7 bases respectively, with 11 bases between them. The germline gives CDR1 SGDLS, CDR2 YYNGEE. CDR3 region: CASSVGGAENEQFF. The CDR3 coding sequence is TGTGCCAGCAGCGTAGGCGGGGCCGAGAATGAGCAGTTCTTC.

The chain joins TRBV5-1 to TRBJ2-2; D is uncertain. CDR1 is SGHRS and CDR2 is YFSETQ in the germline V gene. The CDR3 is 15 residues long. Trimming removed 3 bases at V and 1 base at J, with 10 bases between. CDR3 in amino acids: CASSSHAGNTGELFF. DNA of the CDR3: TGCGCCAGCAGCTCCCATGCCGGGAACACCGGGGAGCTGTTTTTT.

The chain employs TRBV11-2 and TRBJ2-2; D may be TRBD2 (6 bases). Looked up from germline, CDR1 is SGHAT and CDR2 is FQNNGV. This CDR3 spans 16 amino acids. Deletions cut 5 bases from V and 0 bases from J, with 13 bases between. CDR3 protein: CASSGLSGSNTGELFF. DNA of the CDR3: TGTGCCAGCAGCGGACTTAGCGGCTCGAACACCGGGGAGCTGTTTTTT.

The chain uses TRBV5-1 and TRBJ2-7; 9 bases fit TRBD2. The germline CDR1 and CDR2 sequences are SGHRS and YFSETQ. This CDR3 spans 15 amino acids. Trimming took 3 bases from V and 3 from J; bases not matched to a gene: 7. For the CDR3, the DNA is TGCGCCAGCAGCTCTAGCGGGACCTCCTTCTACGAGCAGTACTTC. Translation: CASSSSGTSFYEQYF.

The chain carries TRBV4-1 and TRBJ2-1, with TRBD1 matching over 8 bases. V trimming: 3 bases; J trimming: 1 base; junction bases outside the gene matches: 5. The CDR3 runs to 16 residues. Germline CDR1 reads MGHRA; CDR2 reads YSYEKL. The CDR3, as DNA: TGCGCCAGCAGCCAGTTCCGGGACAGGTCCTACAATGAGCAGTTCTTC. Translation gives CASSQFRDRSYNEQFF.

The chain combines TRBV5-5 with TRBJ2-7; 11 bases line up with TRBD1. Germline V gives CDR1 SGHKS, CDR2 YYEKEE (reference sequence). With 0 bases clipped from V and 5 bases from J, the junction kept 4 bases outside the gene matches. The CDR3 contains 15 residues. The CDR3 region has the DNA TGTGCCAGCAGCTTGGGCGGACAGGGGGCTCACGAGCAGTACTTC. Translation gives CASSLGGQGAHEQYF.

The genes are TRBV5-1 and TRBJ1-2, with 7 bases lining up with TRBD1. This CDR3 comprises 15 residues. Germline assignment: CDR1 SGHRS and CDR2 YFSETQ. Trimming at V came to 2 bases and at J to 8 bases, leaving 12 bases not matched to a gene. CDR3 in amino acids: CASSFTGQGGVGYTF. DNA for the CDR3: TGCGCCAGCAGCTTTACCGGGCAGGGGGGTGTGGGCTACACCTTC.

J is TRBJ1-6 and V is TRBV9; perhaps TRBD1 as D (5 bases). Germline V lookup: CDR1 SGDLS, CDR2 YYNGEE. This CDR3 region has 15 residues. The V end lost 2 bases, the J end lost 3 bases, and 9 bases lay between the germline ends. The chain's CDR3 is CASSVWDGYNSPLHF. Here the CDR3 DNA reads TGTGCCAGCAGCGTGTGGGACGGCTATAATTCACCCCTCCACTTT.

The chain combines TRBV7-2 with TRBJ2-7; tentative D call: TRBD1 (6 bases). Germline values: CDR1 SGHTA, CDR2 FQGNSA. V dropped 5 bases and J dropped 3 bases, with 14 bases sitting between them. The CDR3 spans 14 residues. The CDR3: CASSRPEGVYEQYF. The CDR3, as DNA: TGTGCCAGCAGCCGCCCTGAGGGGGTCTACGAGCAGTACTTC.

The CDR3: CASSQAPMGQQETQYF. The DNA for the CDR3 is TGCGCCAGCAGCCAAGCCCCCATGGGACAGCAAGAGACCCAGTACTTC. The chain couples TRBV4-1 to TRBJ2-5; 7 bases align to TRBD1. Trimming removed 1 base from V and 2 bases from J; junction bases left unmatched: 7. CDR3 length: 16 residues. The germline V gene encodes CDR1 MGHRA and CDR2 YSYEKL.

CDR3 region: CASSRDSQQYF. The DNA of the CDR3 is TGTGCCAGTTCCCGGGACTCCCAGCAGTATTTT. The V call is TRBV28, the J call TRBJ2-3, with a possible D match to TRBD2 (6 bases). This CDR3 region has 11 residues. Germline CDR1 and CDR2: MDHEN and SYDVKM. The V gene lost 9 bases and the J gene lost 11 bases, with 15 bases spanning the gap.

This sequence joins TRBV27 and TRBJ2-7; D may be TRBD1 or TRBD2 (6 bases each). This CDR3 comprises 15 residues. Per germline, CDR1 MNHEY and CDR2 SMNVEV (reference sequence). The V end lost 5 bases, the J end lost 3 bases, and 17 bases lay between the germline ends. The CDR3, as DNA: TGTGCCAGCAGTAAGGGACAAGCGGGTAGCTACGAGCAGTACTTC. Its translation: CASSKGQAGSYEQYF.

This chain links TRBV29-1 with TRBJ2-5; 8 nucleotides line up with TRBD2. V was pared by 0 bases and J by 7 bases, with 4 bases of the junction left unmatched. The CDR3 sequence is 13 residues long. Germline loops: CDR1 SQVTM, CDR2 ANQGSEA. Written as DNA, the CDR3 is TGCAGCGTTGAAGAAGGACGGGAGGGGACCCAGTACTTC. As protein: CSVEEGREGTQYF.

CDR3 sequence: CASRGGQGYSNQPQHF. In nucleotides, the CDR3 is TGTGCCAGCAGGGGCGGACAGGGTTATAGCAATCAGCCCCAGCATTTT. The rearrangement links TRBV2 to TRBJ1-5; 8 bases agree with TRBD1. This CDR3 is 16 amino acids long. Per germline, CDR1 SNHLY and CDR2 FYNNEI. V was pared by 6 bases and J by 0 bases, with 7 bases of the junction left unmatched.

The CDR3 nucleotides read TGCGCCAGCAGTGAGTCTTTGTGGGGGCCCACCGGGGAGCTGTTTTTT. It is translated as CASSESLWGPTGELFF. The chain combines TRBV10-1 with TRBJ2-2, with D maybe TRBD1 (6 bases). The V gene's germline CDR1 is WNHNN and CDR2 SYGVQD (reference sequence). CDR3 length: 16 residues. V lost 0 bases, J lost 4 bases, and 12 bases lay in between.

This chain links TRBV12-5 with TRBJ1-5, with TRBD1 as a possible D gene (5 bases). Trimming shortened V by 5 bases and J by 0 bases, and 8 bases separated the two germline ends. CDR1 and CDR2 from the germline V gene are LGHNT and FRNRAP. This CDR3 contains 14 residues. The CDR3 DNA follows: TGTGCTAGTGGTCCCGGGACTAGCAATCAGCCCCAGCATTTT. It specifies CASGPGTSNQPQHF. Drawing the rest from reference TRBV12-5 and TRBJ1-5, the complete variable domain is DARVTQTPRHKVTEMGQEVTMRCQPILGHNTVFWYRQTMMQGLELLAYFRNRAPLDDSGMPKDRFSAEMPDATLATLKIQPSEPRDSAVYFCASGPGTSNQPQHFGDGTRLSIL.

V usage is TRBV7-2 and J usage is TRBJ2-2; 9 bases are shared with TRBD1. The junction had 5 bases not matched to a gene; V was cut back by 8 bases and J by 4 bases. There are 14 residues in the CDR3. Germline V gives CDR1 SGHTA, CDR2 FQGNSA. CDR3 in amino acids: CASGADRGTGELFF. The CDR3 nucleotides read TGTGCCAGCGGCGCGGACAGGGGCACCGGGGAGCTGTTTTTT.

The rearrangement links TRBV6-5 to TRBJ2-1; a possible D gene is TRBD1 (6 bases). Germline assignment: CDR1 MNHEY and CDR2 SVGAGI. There are 14 residues in the CDR3. V was trimmed by 2 bases and J by 4 bases, leaving 9 bases between them. The CDR3, as DNA: TGTGCCAGCAGTTACAGGGGGATTTACAATGAGCAGTTCTTC. Protein sequence: CASSYRGIYNEQFF.